Below, one T cell receptor beta chain is given with its context. Antigen: not known. V was clipped by 6 bases and J by 4 bases, with 15 bases between them. Germline CDR1 SNHLY, CDR2 FYNNEI. The CDR3 sequence is 14 residues long. Assay used: immunoSEQ multiplex PCR; TCRdb lists only in-frame clones, some missing. The sample consists of about 59,000 clones, around 86% of them appearing once. The data were obtained in a study of OX40 agonist ivuxolimab in advanced cancers. General study points: Dose levels from 0.1 to 3.0 mg/kg saw CD4+ and CD8+ blood T cells expand clonally by week 6.

The clonotype originates from an adult with an advanced solid tumor such as melanoma, head and neck, liver or kidney cancer. The chain couples TRBV2 to TRBJ1-1, with D perhaps TRBD1 (6 bases). The sample here was CD4+ or CD8+ T cells sorted from blood, taken in a trial of the OX40 agonist ivuxolimab. This chain's CDR3 is CASRNTGISTEAFF. For the CDR3, the DNA is TGTGCCAGCAGGAATACAGGGATTTCCACTGAAGCTTTCTTT.